The 22 T cell receptor beta chains below all came from one sample that was sequenced in a study of early T cells in non-severe SARS-CoV-2 infection. A single record per CDR3 protein comes from TCRdb applying MiXCR to the 5' RACE reads. The sample has approximately 76,000 distinct CDR3 sequences, about 11% seen once; the top ten hold approximately 4.5%. Sequencing was done on a sample of whole blood. Receptors were obtained from an adult who was a healthcare worker with PCR-confirmed SARS-CoV-2 infection or an uninfected control (not recorded which).

The sample holds many counts of this clonotype. The gene calls are TRBV6-6 and TRBJ2-1; D remains unclear. Germline V CDR1 and CDR2: MNHNY, SVGAGI (reference sequence). V lost 2 bases and J lost 5, with 7 bases in between. The CDR3 has 13 amino acids. The CDR3 here is CASSYRGNNEQFF. The CDR3 DNA reads as TGTGCCAGCAGTTACCGAGGAAACAATGAGCAGTTCTTC.

This clonotype came up many times. The gene calls are TRBV30 and TRBJ2-3, with unresolved D. V was cut by 2 bases and J by 5 bases, with 11 bases left in between. Per the germline V gene, CDR1 is GTSNPN and CDR2 is SVGIG (reference sequence). The CDR3 consists of 13 residues. CDR3 amino acids: CAWSLGLRDTQYF. Here the CDR3 DNA reads TGTGCCTGGAGTCTAGGCCTTCGAGATACGCAGTATTTT.

This clonotype occurred many times. The J gene is TRBJ1-1, the V gene TRBV15, with 11 bases fitting TRBD1. CDR1 and CDR2 from the germline V gene are LNHNV and YYDKDF (reference sequence). With V trimmed by 0 bases and J by 1 base, 4 bases remained unmatched. The CDR3 covers 17 residues. Written as DNA, the CDR3 is TGTGCCACCAGCAGAGAAGGACAGGGGGCGGCGAACACTGAAGCTTTCTTT. Translating it yields CATSREGQGAANTEAFF.

This clonotype was observed many times. The CDR3, as DNA: TGTGCCAGCAGACTAGCGGGGGCCCACTACGAGCAGTACTTC. Translating gives CASRLAGAHYEQYF. The chain uses TRBV12-3 or TRBV12-4 and TRBJ2-7; 11 bases are shared with TRBD2. The ends lost 6 bases at V and 3 bases at J; junction bases unmatched: 4. This CDR3 spans 14 amino acids.

This clonotype appeared many times. The CDR3 DNA reads TGTGCCAGCAGTCCGGGGACTAGCGGGGGAGCGCAAGAGACCCAGTACTTC. Its protein product is CASSPGTSGGAQETQYF. This chain joins TRBV11-3 and TRBJ2-5, with 14 bases lining up with TRBD2. The V gene's germline CDR1 is SGHNT and CDR2 YENEEA. With V trimmed by 6 bases and J by 2 bases, 8 bases remained unmatched. The CDR3 runs to 17 residues.

In DNA form, the CDR3 reads TGTGCCAGCAGTGTTGTTCCCGGGGCTGCCAACTATGGCTACACCTTC. It is translated as CASSVVPGAANYGYTF. The J gene is TRBJ1-2, the V gene TRBV2, with D perhaps matching TRBD1 (5 bases). The CDR3 is 16 amino acids. Germline V gene sequence: CDR1 SNHLY, CDR2 FYNNEI. V was clipped by 4 bases and J by 2 bases, with 17 bases between them.

This clonotype was counted ten times or more. This chain joins TRBV7-9 and TRBJ2-3; 9 bases are a match to TRBD2. Germline loops: CDR1 SEHNR, CDR2 FQNEAQ (reference sequence). The CDR3 totals 16 residues. Trimming cost V 5 bases and J 3 bases; bases outside gene matches: 9. The CDR3 spells CASSPRNLAGTDTQYF. The CDR3 DNA sequence: TGTGCCAGCAGCCCCCGGAACCTAGCGGGGACAGATACGCAGTATTTT.

Many counts were recorded for this clonotype. The chain recombines TRBV7-2 with TRBJ2-3; TRBD2 aligns across 8 bases. CDR3 length: 16 residues. The germline V gene has CDR1 SGHTA and CDR2 FQGNSA. The V segment lost 4 bases and the J segment 2 bases; nucleotides outside the gene matches: 8. This CDR3 is CASSSWPRGATDTQYF. CDR3 DNA: TGTGCCAGCAGCTCCTGGCCGCGGGGGGCCACAGATACGCAGTATTTT. The entire variable domain, with the rest obtained from reference TRBV7-2 and TRBJ2-3, is as follows: GAGVSQSPSNKVTEKGKDVELRCDPISGHTALYWYRQSLGQGLEFLIYFQGNSAPDKSGLPSDRFSAERTGGSVSTLTIQRTQQEDSAVYLCASSSWPRGATDTQYFGPGTRLTVL.

In DNA form, the CDR3 reads TGTGCCAGCAGCCGAGAGACAGGAGGCAAGACTGAAGCTTTCTTT. Encoded protein: CASSRETGGKTEAFF. This rearrangement joins TRBV3-1 to TRBJ1-1; D possibly corresponds to TRBD1 (6 bases). In germline, CDR1 is LGHDT, CDR2 YNNKEL (reference sequence). The CDR3 sequence is 15 residues long. The V gene lost 4 bases and the J gene lost 5 bases, with 17 bases spanning the gap.

The chain recombines TRBV6-2 or TRBV6-3 with TRBJ2-5; maybe TRBD1 (7 bases). The germline CDR1 and CDR2 sequences are MNHEY and SVGEGT. V gave up 2 bases and J gave up 10 bases, with 23 bases separating them. CDR3 length: 16 amino acids. CDR3 amino acids: CASSYALARGQGGQYF. CDR3 coding DNA: TGTGCCAGCAGTTACGCCCTAGCGAGGGGGCAAGGCGGCCAGTACTTC.

The J gene is TRBJ2-3, the V gene TRBV18; no firm D call. The CDR3 length is 14 residues. Germline assignment: CDR1 KGHSH and CDR2 LQKENI. Deletions cut 2 bases from V and 6 bases from J, with 12 bases between. CDR3 nucleotides: TGTGCCAGCTCACCAAACGACGCCGCGGATACGCAGTATTTT. This gives the protein CASSPNDAADTQYF.

The rearrangement uses TRBV19 and TRBJ1-5; D gene ambiguous. Germline V gene sequence: CDR1 LNHDA, CDR2 SQIVND (reference sequence). Trimming took off 7 bases at V and 1 base at J, with 17 bases between the two ends. The CDR3 is 16 residues long. CDR3 residues: CASTPPGEPSNQPQHF. The CDR3 nucleotides are TGTGCCAGTACCCCACCTGGTGAGCCGAGCAATCAGCCCCAGCATTTT.

The chain is built from TRBV5-1 and TRBJ1-1; D call uncertain. Germline CDR1 and CDR2: SGHRS and YFSETQ. Trimming cost V 5 bases and J 7 bases, with 15 bases left between them. This CDR3 contains 13 residues. The CDR3 DNA reads TGCGCCAGCAGTCAGTCTGAGGGCCATGAAGCTTTCTTT. Amino acid sequence: CASSQSEGHEAFF.

This clonotype was recorded at least ten times. The J gene is TRBJ2-2, the V gene TRBV11-2; D possibly corresponds to TRBD2 (5 bases). CDR3 length equals 14 residues. Germline loops: CDR1 SGHAT, CDR2 FQNNGV. The V gene lost 4 bases and the J gene lost 7 bases, with 13 bases spanning the gap. The DNA of the CDR3 is TGTGCCAGCAGCTCCCCCCATCGGGGCGGGGAGCTGTTTTTT. Translated: CASSSPHRGGELFF.

This clonotype has ten or more counts. At one end, the junction sequence differs from germline, possibly due to a read error. CDR3 in DNA: TGCGCCAGCAGCCCAACAGGATCCTACGAGCAGTACTTC. This translates into CASSPTGSYEQYF. The V gene is TRBV12-3 or TRBV12-4, the J gene TRBJ2-7; perhaps TRBD1 as D (5 bases). The CDR3 runs to 13 residues.

This chain uses TRBV12-3 or TRBV12-4 with TRBJ1-2; a possible D gene is TRBD1 (5 bases). Trimming removed 6 bases from V and 0 bases from J, with 17 bases in between. The CDR3 spans 16 residues. The CDR3 DNA is TGTGCCAGCAGCACCGAATCAGGGCGAGCTAACTATGGCTACACCTTC. It codes for CASSTESGRANYGYTF.

The sample holds a few counts of this clonotype. The chain links TRBV29-1 to TRBJ2-7; weak D call: TRBD2 (5 bases). The CDR3 runs to 12 residues. V shed 0 bases and J shed 6 bases, with 9 bases lying between them. CDR1 SQVTM and CDR2 ANQGSEA come from the germline V gene. The CDR3 DNA follows: TGCAGCGTTGAAGAGGGAGAGGGCGAGCAGTACTTC. It is translated as CSVEEGEGEQYF.

This clonotype was counted a few times. The rearrangement links TRBV6-5 to TRBJ1-3; no definite D call. The CDR3 has 18 residues. V lost 3 bases and J lost 0, with 18 bases in between. Germline loops: CDR1 MNHEY, CDR2 SVGAGI. DNA for the CDR3: TGTGCCAGCAGTTATAGGGTTATGCAAGGATACTCTGGAAACACCATATATTTT. Translating gives CASSYRVMQGYSGNTIYF.

The sample holds many counts of this clonotype. Here the CDR3 reads CSAPPGTGPNTEAFF. Here the CDR3 DNA reads TGCAGTGCCCCGCCCGGGACAGGGCCGAACACTGAAGCTTTCTTT. The chain employs TRBV20-1 and TRBJ1-1; 9 bases fit TRBD1. The CDR3 is made up of 15 amino acids. The V segment lost 6 bases and the J segment 1 base; nucleotides outside the gene matches: 9. The germline V gene encodes CDR1 DFQATT and CDR2 SNEGSKA (reference sequence).

To note about this clonotype: This may be a read error: a much more frequent sequence differs by one nucleotide. V is TRBV20-1 and J is TRBJ2-3; a weak D match, TRBD1 (6 bases). From germline, CDR1 is DFQATT and CDR2 SNEGSKA (reference sequence). This CDR3 comprises 14 residues. The germline V and J ends were trimmed by 5 bases and 0 bases, with 12 bases remaining between them. CDR3: CSASGQRSTDTQYF. CDR3 nucleotide sequence: TGCAGTGCTTCCGGACAGAGAAGCACAGATACGCAGTATTTT.

In the case of this clonotype: The junction and the germline gene differ at one end; a read error may be behind it. The V call is TRBV6-6, the J call TRBJ1-4; D perhaps matches TRBD1 (5 bases). CDR3 length: 16 residues. Per germline, CDR1 MNHNY and CDR2 SVGAGI (reference sequence). The CDR3 protein is CASSQRTGRGNEKLLF. Here the CDR3 DNA reads TGTGCCAGCAGTCAGCGGACGGGGCGGGGTAATGAAAAACTGCTTTTT.

The sample holds many counts of this clonotype. The rearrangement uses TRBV7-9 and TRBJ2-3; D remains unclear. V lost 5 bases to trimming and J lost 4 bases, with 10 bases between them. The germline V gene encodes CDR1 SEHNR and CDR2 FQNEAQ (reference sequence). The CDR3 extends over 13 amino acids. The DNA of the CDR3 is TGTGCCAGCAGCAAGATATCATCAGATACGCAGTATTTT. It yields the protein CASSKISSDTQYF.